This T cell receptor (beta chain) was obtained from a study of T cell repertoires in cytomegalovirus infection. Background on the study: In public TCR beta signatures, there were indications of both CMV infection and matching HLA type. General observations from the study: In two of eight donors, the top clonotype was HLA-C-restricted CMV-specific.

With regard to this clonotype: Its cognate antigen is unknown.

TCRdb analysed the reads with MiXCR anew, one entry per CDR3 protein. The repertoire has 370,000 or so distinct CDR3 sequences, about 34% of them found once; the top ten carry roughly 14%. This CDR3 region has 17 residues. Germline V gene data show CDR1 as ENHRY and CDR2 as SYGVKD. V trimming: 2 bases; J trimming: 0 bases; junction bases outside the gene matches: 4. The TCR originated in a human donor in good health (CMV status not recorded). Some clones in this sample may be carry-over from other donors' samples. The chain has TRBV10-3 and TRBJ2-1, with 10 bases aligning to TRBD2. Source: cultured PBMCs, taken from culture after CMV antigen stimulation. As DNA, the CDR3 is TGTGCCATCAGTGAGAGGACTAGCGGAATCTCCTACAATGAGCAGTTCTTC. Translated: CAISERTSGISYNEQFF.